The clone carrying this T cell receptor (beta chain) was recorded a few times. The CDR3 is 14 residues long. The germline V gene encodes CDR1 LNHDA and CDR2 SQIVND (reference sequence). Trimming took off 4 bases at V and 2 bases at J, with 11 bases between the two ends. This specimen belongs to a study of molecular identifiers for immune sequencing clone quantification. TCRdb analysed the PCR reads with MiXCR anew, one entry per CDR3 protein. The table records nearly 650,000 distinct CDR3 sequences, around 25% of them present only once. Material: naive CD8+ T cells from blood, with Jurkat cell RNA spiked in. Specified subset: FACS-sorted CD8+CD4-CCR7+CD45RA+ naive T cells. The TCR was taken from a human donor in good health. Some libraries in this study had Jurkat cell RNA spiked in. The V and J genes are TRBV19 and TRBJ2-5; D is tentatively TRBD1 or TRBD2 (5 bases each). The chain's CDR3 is CASSSRDQQETQYF. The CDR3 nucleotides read TGTGCCAGTAGTAGCCGGGACCAACAAGAGACCCAGTACTTC.